The 9 T cell receptor beta chains in this list originate from one sample, sequenced in a study of T cells in Graves' hyperthyroidism and ophthalmopathy. RNA transcripts served as the template for amplifying TCR beta CDR3 regions. First-round RT-PCR targeting the TCR CDR3 was performed with the HTBI primer set. TCRdb called the multiplex PCR reads again in MiXCR, with one record for every CDR3 protein. The data show under 450,000 distinct CDR3 sequences, less than 15% seen once. What was sequenced was blood. The receptors were sampled from a man aged 25-45 years with Graves' hyperthyroidism that later progressed to Graves' ophthalmopathy.

There are a few counts of this clonotype. The chain links TRBV10-1 to TRBJ2-3; D gene uncertain. Germline V gene data show CDR1 as WNHNN and CDR2 as SYGVQD (reference sequence). There are 12 residues in the CDR3. Trimming left V 0 bases short and J 5 bases short, with 3 bases between. CDR3 nucleotides: TGCGCCAGCAGTGAGTCAGAAGATACGCAGTATTTT. This translates into CASSESEDTQYF.

This clonotype was detected ten times or more. The rearrangement links TRBV6-1 to TRBJ2-7, with 9 bases that match TRBD2. V shed 1 base and J 3 bases; nucleotides not matched to a gene: 7. The CDR3 covers 16 residues. Germline V gene data show CDR1 as MNHNS and CDR2 as SASEGT. The CDR3 bases are TGTGCCAGCAGTGAAGTGGGGACTAGCCGCAACTACGAGCAGTACTTC. Amino acids: CASSEVGTSRNYEQYF.

The chain is built from TRBV4-1 and TRBJ2-5; 10 nucleotides align to TRBD1. CDR1 and CDR2 from the germline V gene are MGHRA and YSYEKL. With 3 bases clipped from V and 2 bases from J, the junction kept 6 bases outside the gene matches. This CDR3 spans 16 amino acids. This chain's CDR3 is CASSHRGTGDQETQYF. The CDR3 DNA follows: TGCGCCAGCAGCCACCGAGGGACAGGGGATCAAGAGACCCAGTACTTC.

The V and J genes are TRBV19 and TRBJ2-1; TRBD2 might be the D (7 bases). V dropped 5 bases and J dropped 10 bases, with 18 bases sitting between them. Germline CDR1 and CDR2: LNHDA and SQIVND (reference sequence). The CDR3 length is 14 residues. The CDR3 nucleotides are TGTGCCAGTAGTCACCGGGGGGCGGACGGCGAGCAGTTCTTC. This codes for CASSHRGADGEQFF.

There are many counts of this clonotype. The chain joins TRBV28 to TRBJ2-3, with 7 bases aligning to TRBD2. The CDR3 runs 15 residues. Germline CDR1 MDHEN, CDR2 SYDVKM. Trimming at V came to 1 base and at J to 5 bases, leaving 6 bases not matched to a gene. CDR3 loop: CASSLSTSAGDTQYF. The CDR3 DNA reads as TGTGCCAGCAGTTTATCAACTAGCGCCGGAGATACGCAGTATTTT.

Concerning this clonotype itself: This CDR3 fails to terminate in the conserved phenylalanine or tryptophan, so it likely reflects a read error. V usage is TRBV6-1 and J usage is TRBJ1-5, with D possibly matching TRBD1 (5 bases). Trimming shortened V by 4 bases and J by 1 base, and 8 bases separated the two germline ends. This CDR3 has 14 amino acids. Germline V CDR1 and CDR2: MNHNS, SASEGT. Here the CDR3 DNA reads TGTGCCAGCAGTGGGACATTCAGCAATCAGCCCCAGCATTAT. Encoded protein: CASSGTFSNQPQHY.

V and J are TRBV9 and TRBJ1-5; D not certain. Germline lookup yields CDR1 SGDLS and CDR2 YYNGEE. The CDR3 totals 15 residues. Trimming took off 1 base at V and 0 bases at J, with 8 bases between the two ends. For the CDR3, the DNA is TGTGCCAGCAGCGTATTGGGTGGTAGCAATCAGCCCCAGCATTTT. This gives the protein CASSVLGGSNQPQHF.

V gene TRBV4-2 combines with J gene TRBJ2-2; D call uncertain. Germline lookup yields CDR1 LGHNA and CDR2 YNFKEQ. The CDR3 sequence is 16 residues long. V lost 0 bases to trimming and J lost 0 bases, with 8 bases between them. The DNA of the CDR3 is TGTGCCAGCAGCCAAGATCAGCACTCGAACACCGGGGAGCTGTTTTTT. Translating gives CASSQDQHSNTGELFF.

There are many counts of this clonotype. The V and J genes are TRBV20-1 and TRBJ1-1; D is unclear. CDR3 length equals 16 residues. Germline V lookup: CDR1 DFQATT, CDR2 SNEGSKA (reference sequence). Trimming removed 0 bases at V and 4 bases at J, with 18 bases between. The CDR3 DNA follows: TGCAGTGCTAGAGATCGGGTCACTGGGGAAATCACTGAAGCTTTCTTT. It translates to CSARDRVTGEITEAFF.